The 17 T cell receptor beta chains below were found in one sample sequenced in a study of cytomegalovirus exposure and HLA in healthy donors (dated by TCRdb to about 2017). The library was made by the immunoSEQ multiplex PCR assay. For the multiplex PCR, a mixture combining 60 forward primers for TCR Vbeta segments and 13 reverse primers for TCR Jbeta segments was used. In TCRdb, the immuneACCESS table is reduced to in-frame sequences with V and J assigned. These tables do not hold every clone; where another copy was compared, an unresolved V gene accounts for under half, and the others remain unexplained. Here the sample has approximately 150,000 clones; 80% to 85% occur a single time. Of the sample, roughly 4.5% is held by the ten largest clones. The sample taken for sequencing was PBMCs. These receptor sequences come from a man aged 45-60 years in good health and CMV-seropositive.

CDR3 coding DNA: TGTGCCAGCAGCTACACCAGGGTTGACGAAAAACTGTTTTTT. Translating it yields CASSYTRVDEKLFF. The chain couples TRBV4-2 to TRBJ1-4, with a tentative D call TRBD1 (5 bases). This CDR3 is 14 amino acids long. Germline CDR1 is LGHNA and CDR2 is YNFKEQ. The germline V and J ends were trimmed by 5 bases and 8 bases, with 15 bases remaining between them.

The chain is built from TRBV5-1 and TRBJ2-3; 10 positions agree with TRBD2. The V gene end was trimmed by 2 bases and the J gene end by 0 bases; junction bases not matched to a gene: 3. This CDR3 has 16 residues. Per germline, CDR1 SGHRS and CDR2 YFSETQ. Here the CDR3 DNA reads TGCGCCAGCAGCTTCTCACTAGCGGGGAGCACAGATACGCAGTATTTT. This sequence encodes CASSFSLAGSTDTQYF.

The V call is TRBV5-6, the J call TRBJ1-5; D is undetermined. Germline CDR1 and CDR2: SGHDT and YYEEEE. The CDR3 covers 15 residues. The germline V and J ends were trimmed by 0 bases and 4 bases, with 11 bases remaining between them. This chain's CDR3 is CASSLGAGGNQPQHF. The CDR3 DNA follows: TGTGCCAGCAGCTTGGGGGCAGGTGGGAATCAGCCCCAGCATTTT.

V gene TRBV27 combines with J gene TRBJ2-2, with 7 nucleotides matching TRBD1. The CDR3 covers 16 residues. V gave up 3 bases and J gave up 5 bases; unmatched junction bases: 9. Germline CDR1 and CDR2: MNHEY and SMNVEV (reference sequence). This CDR3 reads CASSFLGGLRTGELFF. The CDR3 bases are TGTGCCAGCAGTTTTTTAGGGGGCTTAAGGACCGGGGAGCTGTTTTTT.

This clone was recorded once. The rearrangement uses TRBV7-2 and TRBJ2-7; TRBD1 might be the D (5 bases). V was pared by 3 bases and J by 4 bases, with 16 bases between. Germline V gene data show CDR1 as SGHTA and CDR2 as FQGNSA. The CDR3 extends over 15 amino acids. CDR3: CASSFYKGQGYEQYF. CDR3 in DNA: TGTGCCAGCAGCTTCTATAAAGGGCAGGGTTACGAGCAGTACTTC.

This chain uses TRBV21-1 with TRBJ2-7; TRBD2 is the table's D call, not checked against the DNA. TRBV21-1 is flagged as a pseudogene. This CDR3 is built from 18 residues. The CDR3 spells CASSKPKVVGRTIYEQYF. CDR3 DNA sequence: TGTGCCAGCAGCAAACCTAAGGTGGTAGGCAGAACTATCTACGAGCAGTACTTC.

The chain is built from TRBV4-2 and TRBJ2-2; D is perhaps TRBD2 (6 bases). Germline CDR1 and CDR2: LGHNA and YNFKEQ. CDR3 length: 15 amino acids. The ends were cut back, 4 bases at V and 4 bases at J, with 13 bases in the middle. This CDR3 reads CASSPLRESTGELFF. CDR3 nucleotide sequence: TGTGCCAGCAGCCCCCTCCGGGAGAGCACCGGGGAGCTGTTTTTT.

This rearrangement joins TRBV23-1 to TRBJ2-4; TRBD2 is a possible D gene (5 bases). TRBV23-1 is an open reading frame whose function is uncertain. CDR3 length equals 16 residues. Trimming left V 0 bases short and J 4 bases short, with 13 bases between. CDR3 protein: CASSQSRGSKKNIQYF. CDR3 DNA: TGCGCCAGCAGTCAATCAAGAGGGAGTAAGAAAAACATTCAGTACTTC.

This CDR3 is CASSLTSGRGDTQYF. The CDR3 DNA follows: TGTGCCAGCAGTTTAACTAGCGGGCGGGGAGATACGCAGTATTTT. The chain carries TRBV28 and TRBJ2-3; 9 bases map to TRBD2. Trimming cost V 2 bases and J 5 bases; bases outside gene matches: 5. Germline values: CDR1 MDHEN, CDR2 SYDVKM. CDR3 size: 15 residues.

This rearrangement joins TRBV19 to TRBJ2-3; the match to TRBD2 covers 12 bases. V was clipped by 6 bases and J by 6 bases; unmatched bases: 10. Germline lookup yields CDR1 LNHDA and CDR2 SQIVND (reference sequence). This CDR3 spans 16 amino acids. The CDR3 nucleotides read TGTGCCAGTAGCCGAATCTGGACTAGCGGGGAGGATACGCAGTATTTT. It translates to CASSRIWTSGEDTQYF.

The chain joins TRBV7-9 to TRBJ1-2; 9 bases match TRBD1. Per germline, CDR1 SEHNR and CDR2 FQNEAQ (reference sequence). Trimming cost V 7 bases and J 2 bases; bases outside gene matches: 2. The CDR3 consists of 13 residues. CDR3 sequence reads: CASTGQGNYGYTF. The DNA for the CDR3 is TGTGCCAGCACCGGACAGGGGAACTATGGCTACACCTTC.

This sequence joins TRBV9 and TRBJ2-1; D not certain. The CDR3 is 15 amino acids. Germline CDR1 SGDLS, CDR2 YYNGEE. V dropped 1 base and J dropped 8 bases, with 16 bases sitting between them. In DNA form, the CDR3 reads TGTGCCAGCAGCGTAACCCCCTCAACTTCGGATGAGCAGTTCTTC. Protein product: CASSVTPSTSDEQFF.

The J gene is TRBJ2-2, the V gene TRBV29-1, with D possibly being TRBD1 (5 bases). CDR3 size: 12 residues. Germline loops: CDR1 SQVTM, CDR2 ANQGSEA. V lost 7 bases and J lost 3, with 9 bases in between. CDR3 DNA sequence: TGCAGCGCGGACATTTACACCGGGGAGCTGTTTTTT. Translating it yields CSADIYTGELFF.

In this sample, this clone turned up once. The gene calls are TRBV11-2 and TRBJ1-1, with 7 nucleotides matching TRBD1. This CDR3 has 13 amino acids. V lost 4 bases to trimming and J lost 8 bases; unmatched junction nucleotides: 7. Germline lookup yields CDR1 SGHAT and CDR2 FQNNGV. CDR3 nucleotides: TGTGCCAGCAGCTGGGTCACAGGGGAAGAAGCTTTCTTT. Its translation is CASSWVTGEEAFF.

The rearrangement joins TRBV27 to TRBJ2-1; 10 nucleotides agree with TRBD2. Looked up from germline, CDR1 is MNHEY and CDR2 is SMNVEV (reference sequence). The V segment lost 2 bases and the J segment 4 bases; nucleotides outside the gene matches: 8. CDR3 length: 17 residues. CDR3 DNA sequence: TGTGCCAGCAGTTTAGTCCTAGCGGGGGACCCTTACAATGAGCAGTTCTTC. Translating it yields CASSLVLAGDPYNEQFF.

The genes are TRBV29-1 and TRBJ2-1, with 9 bases fitting TRBD2. The V gene's germline CDR1 is SQVTM and CDR2 ANQGSEA. With 7 bases clipped from V and 5 bases from J, the junction kept 9 bases outside the gene matches. The CDR3 spans 14 residues. This CDR3 reads CSAETSGLNNEQFF. CDR3 sequence (DNA): TGCAGCGCCGAAACTAGCGGGCTAAACAATGAGCAGTTCTTC.

This clone is a singleton in its sample. The chain carries TRBV18 and TRBJ1-1; 10 nucleotides match TRBD1. V was clipped by 3 bases and J by 3 bases; unmatched bases: 1. CDR1 and CDR2 from the germline V gene are KGHSH and LQKENI. This CDR3 has 14 residues. Here the CDR3 reads CASSPTGGDTEAFF. The CDR3 DNA sequence: TGTGCCAGCTCACCGACAGGGGGCGACACTGAAGCTTTCTTT.